This TCR beta chain appears in the sequencing data of a study of shared clonotypes between healthy human individuals. Original processing notes: For the immunoSEQ data, sequences were junction-only without quality scores, so filtering differed. Only in-frame clones appear in the TCRdb table, and some are missing; sequencing was by immunoSEQ multiplex PCR. V, J and clone size are those of that table, while D and trimming were read from the DNA. Seen here are approximately 320,000 clones, around 67% observed once, and the top ten hold about a tenth. Donors were healthy HIV-negative adults without recent acute infections or vaccinations. The CDR3 consists of 15 residues. Germline CDR1 MNHGY, CDR2 SVAAGI. The V and J ends lost 3 bases and 0 bases respectively, with 12 bases between them.

This clonotype was sampled from a young man in good health. The chain joins TRBV6-9 to TRBJ2-7; D unclear. Input material: memory CD4+ T cells sorted from blood. Documented subset: CD45RA-negative fraction. The CDR3 coding sequence is TGTGCCAGCAGTTACCAGCGCCTAAGCTCCTACGAGCAGTACTTC. This sequence encodes CASSYQRLSSYEQYF.